The source of this TCR beta chain is a study of blood T cell repertoires in COVID-19. Study information: Sources were T cells, B-cell-depleted T cells, or PBMCs; the material itself was cDNA or gDNA.

Per the study methods: Quantification of nucleated cells was approximated via reference gene primer amplification. Profiling relied on immunoSEQ multiplex PCR, and the TCRdb table lists in-frame clones only, not all of them. From that table come the V and J calls and clone size; the DNA was used to work out D and trimming. The sample records roughly 70,000 clones, about 93% being singletons. This receptor was identified in a human donor in a cohort sampled during active COVID-19. The specimen sequenced was peripheral blood.

Here the CDR3 DNA reads TGTGCCAGCAGCGTATCTAGCGGGGGAGCCGGGGAGCTGTTTTTT. Its protein is CASSVSSGGAGELFF. The rearrangement links TRBV9 to TRBJ2-2; 10 bases map to TRBD2. The CDR3 is 15 amino acids. CDR1 is SGDLS and CDR2 is YYNGEE in the germline V gene. Trimming cost V 1 base and J 6 bases; bases outside gene matches: 3.